This T cell receptor (beta chain) was recorded in a study of blood T cell repertoires in COVID-19. About the study: The United States, Italy and Spain were the sources of the acute and convalescent COVID-19 samples.

The repertoire was sequenced with immunoSEQ multiplex PCR; TCRdb's copy has only in-frame clones and lacks some. The table has about 210,000 clones, about four fifths seen once; the top ten hold 7% to 10%. CDR1 SGHRS and CDR2 YFSETQ come from the germline V gene. The V end was cut by 0 bases, the J end by 0 bases, with 7 bases between. The CDR3 consists of 14 residues. This clonotype was sampled from a woman aged 45 to 65 with acute or convalescent COVID-19. This sequence joins TRBV5-1 and TRBJ2-7; no clear D gene. Material for sequencing was peripheral blood. The CDR3, as DNA: TGCGCCAGCAGCTTGGGCCCGAGCTCCTACGAGCAGTACTTC. Its protein product is CASSLGPSSYEQYF.